The source of this T cell receptor (beta chain) is a study of cytomegalovirus exposure and HLA in healthy donors. This PCR relied on a set of 60 Vbeta primers and 13 Jbeta primers. Measured with immunoSEQ multiplex PCR; TCRdb has only the in-frame clones, and not every one. Altogether 75,000 to 100,000 clones are present, just over 75% being singletons, with the ten largest covering about 0.5%. Germline values: CDR1 MNHNS, CDR2 SASEGT. Germline trimming cut 6 bases from V and 9 bases from J; bases unmatched to any gene: 11. This CDR3 is built from 15 residues. The chain is built from TRBV6-1 and TRBJ2-1; 10 nucleotides align to TRBD2. This clonotype was sampled from a man aged 25 to 40 in good health and CMV-seronegative. Sequencing was done on a sample of PBMCs. CDR3 amino acids: CASRATSGIGGEQFF. CDR3 coding DNA: TGTGCCAGCAGAGCCACTAGCGGGATAGGGGGTGAGCAGTTCTTC.